This T cell receptor (beta chain) comes out of a study of human T cells and chemical hapten exposure. General study points: Compared with pre-sensitization or healthy control sets, expanded TCRs clustered more. Correlating positively with patch test score were the PT1 expanded TCR counts.

Germline trimming cut 5 bases from V and 1 base from J; bases unmatched to any gene: 5. CDR1 is SGHRS, CDR2 YFSETQ, per germline. The length of the CDR3 is 15 residues. The time point: patch test 3, about 24 weeks after DPC sensitization. Indicated treatment: therapeutic diphenylcyclopropenone sensitization with weekly scalp DPC. Phlebotomy was performed prior to application of every patch test. TCRdb processed the RACE reads anew with MiXCR; each CDR3 protein has one entry. The sample holds roughly 50,000 distinct CDR3 sequences, approximately 9.9% seen once. This clonotype appeared many times. The antigen remains unidentified.

This clonotype was obtained from a woman aged 40 to 50 with alopecia areata. Some clones in this sample may be carry-over from other donors' samples. Specimen: whole blood, collected in connection with sensitization to the hapten diphenylcyclopropenone (DPC). This chain uses TRBV5-1 with TRBJ1-1; 10 bases are shared with TRBD1. The CDR3 loop reads CASSSTGGRNTEAFF. The CDR3 bases are TGCGCCAGCAGTTCGACAGGGGGCAGGAACACTGAAGCTTTCTTT.